One T cell receptor beta chain is described in this entry. This specimen belongs to a study of technical replicates of blood from a handful of donors. Sequenced by immunoSEQ multiplex PCR; TCRdb stores in-frame clones only, minus some. The sample contains about 70,000 clones, almost 95% of which appear only once. The CDR3 has 15 residues. CDR1 and CDR2 from the germline V gene are MDHEN and SYDVKM. Trimming cost V 8 bases and J 7 bases, with 20 bases left between them. The V and J genes are TRBV28 and TRBJ2-2, with D possibly matching TRBD2 (6 bases). The sequencing sample was made of T cells isolated from PBMCs. The TCR originated in a human donor in good health. The CDR3 DNA sequence: TGTGCCAGCCCGGCCCCCAGGGAGGCAAACGGGGAGCTGTTTTTT. This sequence encodes CASPAPREANGELFF.